The TCR beta chain described here comes from a study of blood T cell repertoires in COVID-19 (dated by TCRdb to the early 2020s). For the study in its entirety: Collaborator samples came from the United States, Italy and Spain and covered acute and convalescent phases of COVID-19. The material from the prospective study consisted of cDNA or gDNA derived from T cells, B-cell-depleted T cells, or PBMCs. Deeply sampled blood TCRbeta repertoires from subjects exposed to, actively infected with, or recovered from COVID-19 were included in the dataset. A freely available public database, intended as a resource for researchers studying the immune response to SARS-CoV-2, is where the repertoires were released. The samples were drawn from two sources: the first 160 participants of the ongoing ImmuneRACE study, and about 1,300 subjects contributed by 6 global collaborators. Sample metadata almost always included a de-identified subject ID, COVID-19 status, age in years and sex. Where available, HLA class I and class II types were taken from metadata supplied by the sample provider and were not determined by assay-based typing.

What the study reported, not specific to this receptor: How much clinical and demographic metadata was included differed by source and by participant, and the metadata was provided uncurated.

Trimming removed 5 bases from V and 8 bases from J; the gene matches leave 10 bases unexplained. CDR3 length: 16 amino acids, cysteine to phenylalanine. Only CDR3 DNA remains: 48 bases, in frame from the first base. From the germline V gene, CDR1 is SGHVS and CDR2 is FNYEAQ. The immunoSEQ Assay, a bias-controlled multiplex PCR, was used to amplify TCRbeta CDR3 regions from genomic DNA. On the study's bioinformatics: Nucleated cell counts per sample were estimated from amplification of reference gene primers within the assay. Sequence reads were collapsed and filtered to measure the absolute abundance of every unique TCRbeta CDR3 rearrangement. For each sample, productive Simpson clonality was calculated by taking the square root of Simpson's diversity index across productive rearrangements. Not all clones reach the TCRdb copy of this immuneACCESS table, which keeps in-frame sequences only. Checked studies attribute under half of the gap to unresolved V genes and leave the rest unexplained. That table supplies the V and J calls and clone size; D and trimming were determined from the DNA. Recorded for this sample are about 24,000 clones; 89% of them occurred a single time. Jointly, the top ten make up approximately 19% of the sample.

Collaborating institutions collected whole blood in K2EDTA tubes following their own protocols. Collaborator samples were shipped for TCRbeta analysis as frozen whole blood, isolated PBMCs, or DNA extracted from either sample type. Turning to this clone: Its antigen is still unknown. Base quality data are lacking; no much larger clone is found one base away.

This TCR derives from a human donor in a cohort sampled during active COVID-19. The specimen sequenced was peripheral blood. The chain was built from TRBV7-6 and TRBJ2-3, and TRBD2 aligns with 13 junction nucleotides. The DNA sequence is as follows: TGTGCCAGCAGCCAGGGACTAGCGGGGACATTGGGTACGCAGTATTTT. The encoded protein is CASSQGLAGTLGTQYF.